This T cell receptor beta chain came from a study of OX40 agonist ivuxolimab in advanced cancers. Study context: Partial responses were achieved by three patients, of whom one had hepatocellular carcinoma and two had cutaneous melanoma. Points from the study as a whole: At doses 0.1 to 3.0 mg/kg, CD4+ and CD8+ clones expanded.

TCRdb's copy holds only in-frame clones and misses some; the assay was immunoSEQ multiplex PCR. Among about 42,000 clones listed, 80% to 90% were seen once. As for this clone: The antigen is undetermined.

Patients had blood sampled at baseline and again on cycle 4 day 1 and cycle 7 day 1. The source of this sequence is an adult with an advanced solid tumor such as melanoma, head and neck, liver or kidney cancer. This specimen consisted of CD4+ or CD8+ T cells sorted from blood, obtained in a trial of the OX40 agonist ivuxolimab.

CDR3 amino acids: CASGITSGRAHEQYF. The DNA for the CDR3 is TGTGCCAGCGGAATAACTAGCGGGAGGGCCCACGAGCAGTACTTC. The chain has TRBV6-1 and TRBJ2-7; 13 bases map to TRBD2. Germline assignment: CDR1 MNHNS and CDR2 SASEGT. This CDR3 contains 15 residues. The junction had 9 bases not matched to a gene; V was cut back by 8 bases and J by 5 bases.